This T cell receptor (beta chain) stems from a study of CD8 T cells in Susac syndrome. Broader study findings: In total CD8+ repertoires, 15 to 20 Susac-specific public clones were found, and five or six in CD8+ TEMRA repertoires.

CDR3 length equals 14 residues. With random hexamers, reverse transcription was performed on about 0.5 to 1 ug of RNA. TCRdb redid the calling of the immunoSEQ multiplex PCR reads with MiXCR, one entry per CDR3 protein. The sample has 80,000 or so distinct CDR3 sequences, about 96% seen once. Remarks on this clonotype: The antigen is not known.

V usage is TRBV21-1 and J usage is TRBJ1-1; the D call of TRBD1 is as the table states it, not checked on the DNA. TRBV21-1 is deemed a pseudogene. What was sequenced was CD8+ T cells from PBMCs. The sequence was collected from a human donor with Susac syndrome. The CDR3 sequence: CASSAWDRSTEAFF. For the CDR3, the DNA is TGTGCCAGCAGCGCCTGGGACAGAAGCACTGAAGCTTTCTTT.